Listed here are 8 T cell receptor beta chains from one sample, sequenced in a study of blood T cell repertoires in COVID-19. Libraries were prepared by immunoSEQ multiplex PCR; TCRdb keeps only in-frame clonotypes and omits some of them. This sample carries approximately 94,000 clones, 88% of them seen once, and the ten largest clones take approximately 4.8%. Sequencing was done on a sample of peripheral blood. These receptors all come from a woman older than 75 with active COVID-19.

This chain joins TRBV18 and TRBJ2-3; D is perhaps TRBD1 (6 bases). Germline V CDR1 and CDR2: KGHSH, LQKENI. Trimming removed 3 bases from V and 4 bases from J, with 17 bases in between. CDR3 length equals 16 residues. The CDR3 protein is CASSPSQGLVSDTQYF. The DNA of the CDR3 is TGTGCCAGCTCACCCTCACAGGGCTTGGTATCAGATACGCAGTATTTT. Drawing the rest from reference TRBV18 and TRBJ2-3, the complete variable domain is NAGVMQNPRHLVRRRGQEARLRCSPMKGHSHVYWYRQLPEEGLKFMVYLQKENIIDESGMPKERFSAEFPKEGPSILRIQQVVRGDSAAYFCASSPSQGLVSDTQYFGPGTRLTVL.

The chain is built from TRBV3-1 (or the pseudogene TRBV3-2) and TRBJ2-5; D call uncertain. From germline, CDR1 is LGHDT and CDR2 YNNKEL (reference sequence). V was pared by 4 bases and J by 5 bases, with 14 bases between. The CDR3 is 14 amino acids. The CDR3 nucleotides read TGTGCCAGCAGCCCAGGTTGTCTCTCTGAGACCCAGTACTTC. Translated, it gives CASSPGCLSETQYF.

The chain links TRBV25-1 to TRBJ2-3, with 9 bases fitting TRBD2. From germline, CDR1 is MGHDK and CDR2 SYGVNS. The length of the CDR3 is 16 residues. V gave up 4 bases and J gave up 4 bases; unmatched junction bases: 9. The DNA of the CDR3 is TGTGCCAGCAGTGCACCTAGCGGGACGGTGGCAGATACGCAGTATTTT. Encoded protein: CASSAPSGTVADTQYF.

The V and J genes are TRBV7-9 and TRBJ1-1; D is uncertain. Germline V gene data show CDR1 as SEHNR and CDR2 as FQNEAQ (reference sequence). V lost 1 base and J 11 bases, leaving 11 bases between the germline ends. The CDR3 extends over 12 amino acids. For the CDR3, the DNA is TGTGCCAGCAGCTTAGTGGGCCTGACCGCTTTCTTT. Translating gives CASSLVGLTAFF.

A few counts support this clone. The chain combines TRBV7-2 with TRBJ1-5; maybe TRBD1 (6 bases). CDR1 is SGHTA, CDR2 FQGNSA, per germline. V was pared by 6 bases and J by 5 bases, with 14 bases between. This CDR3 is 14 amino acids long. The DNA of the CDR3 is TGTGCCAGCAGTCTCTCCCAGGGGTATCAGCCCCAGCATTTT. This encodes CASSLSQGYQPQHF.

The V and J genes are TRBV7-2 and TRBJ2-1; D may be TRBD2 (5 bases). This CDR3 has 15 amino acids. Germline-derived CDR1 and CDR2 are SGHTA and FQGNSA. V was cut by 3 bases and J by 2 bases, with 11 bases left in between. Here the CDR3 reads CASSFGLGAYNEQFF. In nucleotides, the CDR3 is TGTGCCAGCAGCTTTGGCTTGGGAGCCTACAATGAGCAGTTCTTC.

V gene TRBV10-1 combines with J gene TRBJ2-5, with a possible D match to TRBD2 (6 bases). The CDR3 extends over 14 amino acids. Germline CDR1 reads WNHNN; CDR2 reads SYGVQD (reference sequence). With 5 bases removed from V and 8 bases from J, the gap between germline ends came to 18 bases. The CDR3 loop is CASSPSRAGITQYF. The CDR3 DNA reads as TGCGCCAGCAGTCCCTCCCGGGCGGGGATAACCCAGTACTTC.

The chain employs TRBV6-5 and TRBJ2-2; 10 nucleotides agree with TRBD1. V trimming: 4 bases; J trimming: 8 bases; junction bases outside the gene matches: 4. Germline V gene sequence: CDR1 MNHEY, CDR2 SVGAGI. The CDR3 is made up of 14 amino acids. The CDR3 coding sequence is TGTGCCAGCAGTTTCGACAGGGGGCTGGGGGAGCTGTTTTTT. This gives the protein CASSFDRGLGELFF.